These 26 T cell receptor beta chains originate from one sample sequenced in a study of long-term antiretroviral therapy in people with HIV. Survey-level immunoSEQ v3.0 assays were run. Profiling relied on immunoSEQ multiplex PCR, and the TCRdb table lists in-frame clones only, not all of them. The table shows fewer than 40,000 clones, with 80% occurring only once. This sample comprised unsorted PBMCs, obtained 3.4 years after starting antiretroviral therapy. The receptors derive from a man aged 25 to 40 with HIV.

This clone has only one observation. This sequence joins TRBV28 and TRBJ2-5, with TRBD2 identical over 14 bases. J lost 2 bases, V lost 5 bases, and 4 bases had no gene match. Per the germline V gene, CDR1 is MDHEN and CDR2 is SYDVKM. This CDR3 comprises 16 residues. The chain's CDR3 is CASSLGTSGSQETQYF. CDR3 coding DNA: TGTGCCAGCAGTCTAGGGACTAGCGGGAGTCAAGAGACCCAGTACTTC.

This chain links TRBV28 with TRBJ2-2, with no clear D. This CDR3 contains 12 residues. CDR1 and CDR2 from the germline V gene are MDHEN and SYDVKM. V was cut by 7 bases and J by 8 bases, with 11 bases left in between. The CDR3 DNA follows: TGTGCCAGCAATCTAGGGATGGGGGAGCTGTTTTTT. This encodes CASNLGMGELFF.

The chain is built from TRBV18 and TRBJ1-5; D ambiguous. In germline, CDR1 is KGHSH, CDR2 LQKENI. The V and J ends lost 3 bases and 11 bases respectively, with 14 bases between them. The CDR3 loop spans 13 amino acids. The DNA of the CDR3 is TGTGCCAGCTCACCTTCGCAGGAATCGGCCCAGCATTTT. This sequence encodes CASSPSQESAQHF.

The J gene is TRBJ2-1, the V gene TRBV27, with 8 bases lining up with TRBD2. Germline V gene lookup returns CDR1 MNHEY and CDR2 SMNVEV (reference sequence). The CDR3 contains 16 residues. Unmatched junction bases numbered 10, after V lost 2 bases and J lost 7 bases. CDR3 in amino acids: CASSLPSSGSENEQFF. CDR3 coding DNA: TGTGCCAGCAGTTTACCGTCAAGCGGGAGCGAAAATGAGCAGTTCTTC.

The CDR3 is CASSQVGATVRRSYEQYF. CDR3 coding DNA: TGTGCCAGCAGCCAAGTCGGCGCCACAGTCCGACGCTCCTACGAGCAGTACTTC. This chain uses TRBV4-2 with TRBJ2-7; D remains unclear. CDR1 and CDR2 from the germline V gene are LGHNA and YNFKEQ. The V gene lost 1 base and the J gene lost 0 bases, with 19 bases spanning the gap. The CDR3 consists of 18 residues.

The CDR3 is CASSNRQDGTHYYGYTF. In DNA form, the CDR3 reads TGTGCCAGCAGCAATCGTCAGGACGGTACCCACTACTATGGCTACACCTTC. This chain connects TRBV13 to TRBJ1-2, with no clear D. The V gene lost 5 bases and the J gene lost 3 bases, with 22 bases spanning the gap. The germline V gene has CDR1 PRHDT and CDR2 FYEKMQ (reference sequence). The CDR3 covers 17 residues. The full variable domain, completed using reference TRBV13 and TRBJ1-2, is AAGVIQSPRHLIKEKRETATLKCYPIPRHDTVYWYQQGPGQDPQFLISFYEKMQSDKGSIPDRFSAQQFSDYHSELNMSSLELGDSALYFCASSNRQDGTHYYGYTFGSGTRLTVV.

The V gene is TRBV10-1, the J gene TRBJ1-3; weak D call: TRBD1 (6 bases). Per the germline V gene, CDR1 is WNHNN and CDR2 is SYGVQD (reference sequence). Trimming shortened V by 5 bases and J by 4 bases, and 18 bases separated the two germline ends. This CDR3 is built from 16 residues. CDR3: CASSPGAGAFGNTIYF. The CDR3 nucleotides are TGCGCCAGCAGTCCGGGCGCGGGGGCTTTCGGAAACACCATATATTTT.

This chain connects TRBV25-1 to TRBJ1-1; D is unclear. Germline CDR1 is MGHDK and CDR2 is SYGVNS. Trimming took off 2 bases at V and 5 bases at J, with 9 bases between the two ends. The CDR3 is 13 amino acids. Here the CDR3 DNA reads TGTGCCAGCAGTGAAGTTGTGGGTACTGAAGCTTTCTTT. It translates to CASSEVVGTEAFF.

The rearrangement links TRBV7-9 to TRBJ2-3; TRBD2 might be the D (5 bases). CDR3 length equals 17 residues. The germline V and J ends were trimmed by 5 bases and 0 bases, with 18 bases remaining between them. Germline lookup yields CDR1 SEHNR and CDR2 FQNEAQ (reference sequence). The CDR3 loop is CASSASTARRSTDTQYF. The DNA of the CDR3 is TGTGCCAGCAGCGCTAGTACGGCGCGGAGGAGCACAGATACGCAGTATTTT.

This clone turned up a few times. The CDR3 spells CASSPGTSGRLAYNEQFF. CDR3 in DNA: TGTGCCAGCAGCCCCGGGACTAGCGGGAGGTTAGCCTACAATGAGCAGTTCTTC. The rearrangement joins TRBV5-5 to TRBJ2-1; 15 bases map to TRBD2. CDR3 size: 18 residues. Germline assignment: CDR1 SGHKS and CDR2 YYEKEE (reference sequence). Trimming at V came to 4 bases and at J to 2 bases, leaving 7 bases not matched to a gene.

The rearrangement joins TRBV19 to TRBJ2-3; TRBD1 or TRBD2 may be the D gene (5 bases each). Germline CDR1 LNHDA, CDR2 SQIVND (reference sequence). The CDR3 loop spans 15 amino acids. Trimming removed 3 bases from V and 0 bases from J, with 10 bases in between. CDR3 amino acids: CASSIGGTSTDTQYF. The CDR3, as DNA: TGTGCCAGTAGTATTGGGGGAACGAGCACAGATACGCAGTATTTT. The entire variable domain, with the rest obtained from reference TRBV19 and TRBJ2-3, is as follows: DGGITQSPKYLFRKEGQNVTLSCEQNLNHDAMYWYRQDPGQGLRLIYYSQIVNDFQKGDIAEGYSVSREKKESFPLTVTSAQKNPTAFYLCASSIGGTSTDTQYFGPGTRLTVL.

This rearrangement joins TRBV21-1 to TRBJ2-6; TRBD1 is the table's D call, not checked against the DNA. TRBV21-1 corresponds to a pseudogene. This CDR3 has 19 residues. The DNA of the CDR3 is TGTGCCAGCAGCAATGTGCCCAGGGGGCGGTCATCTGGGGCCAACGTCCTGACTTTC. The encoded protein is CASSNVPRGRSSGANVLTF.

This clone was seen once. This chain uses TRBV5-1 with TRBJ1-2; D is perhaps TRBD1 (5 bases). Germline CDR1 and CDR2: SGHRS and YFSETQ. Trimming took off 0 bases at V and 8 bases at J, with 20 bases between the two ends. The CDR3 runs 16 residues. The CDR3 DNA is TGCGCCAGCAGCTTGGGTGGGCGCCAGGGAGGAAGCGGCTACACCTTC. Translating gives CASSLGGRQGGSGYTF. The variable domain in full, completed from reference TRBV5-1 and TRBJ1-2, reads KAGVTQTPRYLIKTRGQQVTLSCSPISGHRSVSWYQQTPGQGLQFLFEYFSETQRNKGNFPGRFSGRQFSNSRSEMNVSTLELGDSALYLCASSLGGRQGGSGYTFGSGTRLTVV.

This chain connects TRBV14 to TRBJ2-7; the D gene is possibly TRBD1 (5 bases). From germline, CDR1 is SGHDN and CDR2 FVKESK. V shed 0 bases and J shed 3 bases, with 12 bases lying between them. This CDR3 has 15 amino acids. For the CDR3, the DNA is TGTGCCAGCAGCCAAGAGGGTGACAGTTACTACGAGCAGTACTTC. Translation gives CASSQEGDSYYEQYF.

The J gene is TRBJ2-2, the V gene TRBV5-4; tentative D call: TRBD2 (7 bases). This CDR3 comprises 17 residues. Trimming cost V 6 bases and J 3 bases, with 21 bases left between them. CDR1 and CDR2 (germline): SGHNT, YYREEE (reference sequence). The CDR3 nucleotides read TGTGCCAGCACCTCCGAAGGGGGGAGGGCCCACACCGGGGAGCTGTTTTTT. Protein sequence: CASTSEGGRAHTGELFF.

V gene TRBV30 combines with J gene TRBJ2-1, with 8 bases fitting TRBD2. Germline loops: CDR1 GTSNPN, CDR2 SVGIG (reference sequence). The CDR3 consists of 13 residues. The J segment lost 12 bases and the V segment lost 3 bases, leaving 10 bases of the junction unmatched. The CDR3 bases are TGTGCCTGGAGCCCCTCAAGCGGGAGCTGGCAGTTCTTC. Its translation is CAWSPSSGSWQFF. Looking up the rest from reference TRBV30 and TRBJ2-1 gives the full variable domain: SQTIHQWPATLVQPVGSPLSLECTVEGTSNPNLYWYRQAAGRGLQLLFYSVGIGQISSEVPQNLSASRPQDRQFILSSKKLLLSDSGFYLCAWSPSSGSWQFFGPGTRLTVL.

In its sample, this clone was seen once. The chain has TRBV7-9 and TRBJ2-1; TRBD2 might be the D (5 bases). Looked up from germline, CDR1 is SEHNR and CDR2 is FQNEAQ (reference sequence). V was shortened by 5 bases and J by 8 bases, with 19 bases between the two germline ends. CDR3 size: 15 residues. The DNA of the CDR3 is TGTGCCAGCAGCCACCTCCCCACTAGAAATGATGAGCAGTTCTTC. This sequence encodes CASSHLPTRNDEQFF.

The CDR3 reads CASSLYGTGELFF. For the CDR3, the DNA is TGTGCCAGCAGCTTATACGGCACCGGGGAGCTGTTTTTT. The chain recombines TRBV11-3 with TRBJ2-2, with D unclear. This CDR3 has 13 residues. Germline V gene data show CDR1 as SGHNT and CDR2 as YENEEA. Trimming took off 2 bases at V and 4 bases at J, with 5 bases between the two ends. Full variable domain (remainder filled in from reference TRBV11-3 and TRBJ2-2): EAGVVQSPRYKIIEKKQPVAFWCNPISGHNTLYWYLQNLGQGPELLIRYENEEAVDDSQLPKDRFSAERLKGVDSTLKIQPAELGDSAVYLCASSLYGTGELFFGEGSRLTVL.

This rearrangement joins TRBV28 to TRBJ2-7; D might be TRBD2 (6 bases). Germline CDR1 is MDHEN and CDR2 is SYDVKM. The V gene lost 3 bases and the J gene lost 4 bases, with 16 bases spanning the gap. The length of the CDR3 is 15 residues. The CDR3 sequence is CASSFSSGGTYEQYF. In DNA form, the CDR3 reads TGTGCCAGCAGTTTTTCCTCGGGCGGGACGTACGAGCAGTACTTC.

This chain joins TRBV7-2 and TRBJ2-7; D not resolved. The V and J ends lost 5 bases and 6 bases respectively, with 17 bases between them. CDR1 is SGHTA, CDR2 FQGNSA, per germline. The CDR3 has 14 residues. The CDR3 nucleotides are TGTGCCAGCAGCCCAGGCGGCTTTTCACTCGAGCAGTACTTC. This encodes CASSPGGFSLEQYF. Based on the CDR3 plus reference TRBV7-2 and TRBJ2-7, the full variable domain is GAGVSQSPSNKVTEKGKDVELRCDPISGHTALYWYRQSLGQGLEFLIYFQGNSAPDKSGLPSDRFSAERTGGSVSTLTIQRTQQEDSAVYLCASSPGGFSLEQYFGPGTRLTVT.

This chain connects TRBV21-1 to TRBJ1-2. TRBV21-1 is a known pseudogene. The CDR3 runs to 17 residues. The CDR3 coding sequence is TGTGCCAGCAGCAGTGGGGCGTCACACTGGGGAGGTTATGGCTACACCTTC. Translating gives CASSSGASHWGGYGYTF.

This clone turned up a few times. The chain recombines TRBV7-8 with TRBJ1-5; D gene uncertain. In germline, CDR1 is SGHVS, CDR2 FQNEAQ. V was pared by 3 bases and J by 5 bases, with 11 bases between. The CDR3 contains 14 residues. The CDR3 DNA reads TGTGCCAGCAGCTTTACAGCTTCGGATCAGCCCCAGCATTTT. It codes for CASSFTASDQPQHF. Looking up the rest from reference TRBV7-8 and TRBJ1-5 gives the full variable domain: GAGVSQSPRYKVAKRGQDVALRCDPISGHVSLFWYQQALGQGPEFLTYFQNEAQLDKSGLPSDRFFAERPEGSVSTLKIQRTQQEDSAVYLCASSFTASDQPQHFGDGTRLSIL.

This clone is a singleton in its sample. The V gene is TRBV6-5, the J gene TRBJ2-3, with D uncertain. The germline V and J ends were trimmed by 4 bases and 2 bases, with 10 bases remaining between them. Germline CDR1 is MNHEY and CDR2 is SVGAGI. This CDR3 spans 14 amino acids. In nucleotides, the CDR3 is TGTGCCAGCAGTTTGAAGGGTTCCACAGATACGCAGTATTTT. Translation gives CASSLKGSTDTQYF.

V is TRBV11-2 and J is TRBJ2-7; 10 bases fit TRBD2. This CDR3 has 15 residues. Germline CDR1 SGHAT, CDR2 FQNNGV. Trimming removed 2 bases from V and 2 bases from J; junction bases left unmatched: 3. The CDR3 DNA sequence: TGTGCCAGCAGCTTACCCAGCGGGAGGGCCTACGAGCAGTACTTC. It is translated as CASSLPSGRAYEQYF.

The CDR3 is CASTPSGFSYNEQFF. The CDR3 nucleotides read TGTGCCAGCACCCCGAGCGGGTTCTCCTACAATGAGCAGTTCTTC. The chain links TRBV11-2 to TRBJ2-1; tentatively, D is TRBD2 (6 bases). CDR1 and CDR2 from the germline V gene are SGHAT and FQNNGV. Between the trimmed V and J ends, which lost 7 bases and 0 bases, there was a span of 13 bases. This CDR3 comprises 15 residues.

The chain couples TRBV6-5 to TRBJ2-7; the D gene is possibly TRBD2 (5 bases). CDR3 length: 14 residues. Trimming shortened V by 0 bases and J by 4 bases, and 10 bases separated the two germline ends. Germline V gene lookup returns CDR1 MNHEY and CDR2 SVGAGI. The CDR3 region is CASSYSVTGYEQYF. CDR3 DNA sequence: TGTGCCAGCAGTTACTCGGTTACGGGATACGAGCAGTACTTC.